The TCR beta chain under discussion was sequenced for a study of T cells in tuberculosis. Study-wide background: Sequenced TCRs come from CD1B-GMM tetramer-binding T cells. General study results and limits: Low-affinity CD1B-GMM tetramer-binding T cells may have been missed.

Germline CDR1 and CDR2: LNHDA and SQIVND (reference sequence). The CDR3 is 14 amino acids. V was pared by 5 bases and J by 4 bases, with 12 bases between. Sorting used thawed, overnight-rested PBMC stained with anti-CD3, a viability dye and GMM-loaded CD1B tetramer. The lipid loaded on the CD1B tetramers was C32 glucose monomycolate from Rhodococcus equi. Each donor contributed roughly 100,000 sorted tetramer-negative cells. The data were produced by immunoSEQ multiplex PCR, yet TCRdb's version contains in-frame clones alone and is incomplete. The sample holds approximately 88,000 clones, just over 90% seen once.

The source is an adult woman with latent tuberculosis. This chain joins TRBV19 and TRBJ1-5, with D perhaps matching TRBD1 (5 bases). The sequencing input was CD1b-GMM tetramer-negative cells sorted from PBMCs. CDR3 sequence reads: CASSPTVTNQPQHF. The CDR3 DNA reads TGTGCCAGTAGTCCGACAGTTACGAATCAGCCCCAGCATTTT.